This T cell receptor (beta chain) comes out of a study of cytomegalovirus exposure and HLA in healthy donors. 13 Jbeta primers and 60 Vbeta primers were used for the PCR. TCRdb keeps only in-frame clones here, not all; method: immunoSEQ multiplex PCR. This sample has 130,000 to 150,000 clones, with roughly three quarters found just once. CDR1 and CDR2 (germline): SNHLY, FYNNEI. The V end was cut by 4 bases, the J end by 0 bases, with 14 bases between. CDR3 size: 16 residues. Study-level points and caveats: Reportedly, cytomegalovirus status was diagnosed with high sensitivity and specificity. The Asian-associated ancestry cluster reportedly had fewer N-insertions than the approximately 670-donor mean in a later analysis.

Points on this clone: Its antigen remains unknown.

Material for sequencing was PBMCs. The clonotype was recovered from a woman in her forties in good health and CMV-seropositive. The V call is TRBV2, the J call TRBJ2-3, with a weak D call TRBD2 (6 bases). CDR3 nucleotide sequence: TGTGCCAGCAGTGTAGGCCTAGCGCAAAGCACAGATACGCAGTATTTT. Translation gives CASSVGLAQSTDTQYF.